Listed below are T cell receptor beta chains from one sample, sequenced in a study of cytomegalovirus exposure and HLA in healthy donors. Data came from immunoSEQ multiplex PCR; TCRdb stores just in-frame clones and leaves some out. The table has 150,000 to 200,000 clones, around 75% seen once. Sequenced material: PBMCs. Every receptor here comes from a woman in her twenties or thirties in good health and CMV-seropositive. CDR3s include the opening cysteine and the closing phenylalanine or tryptophan. Each record gives: V gene, clone size, CDR3 protein. A clone size is listed for some rows: how often the clone was seen (once, few, many), or a class if it is expanded.

V gene: TRBV10-2
clone size: few
CDR3 protein: CASSGQNQAFF

V gene: TRBV7-9
clone size: .
CDR3 protein: CASSFRQEEPSGANVLTF

V gene: TRBV5-1
clone size: .
CDR3 protein: CASSVLFGHQETQYF

V gene: TRBV6-1
clone size: .
CDR3 protein: CASSPGLSYEQYF

V gene: TRBV5-1
clone size: few
CDR3 protein: CASSPGLAGPGELFF

V gene: TRBV19
clone size: .
CDR3 protein: CASRLTHGTGSLSPLHF

V gene: TRBV19
clone size: .
CDR3 protein: CASNSQGSYNSPLHF

V gene: TRBV27
clone size: .
CDR3 protein: CASSLLGTANTEAFF

V gene: TRBV6-1
clone size: .
CDR3 protein: CASSETSGDYNEQFF

V gene: TRBV4-1
clone size: .
CDR3 protein: CASSQASGSSYNEQFF

V gene: TRBV5-8
clone size: .
CDR3 protein: CASSPWTGSIETQYF

V gene: TRBV6-4
clone size: once
CDR3 protein: CASSRLVGDVGTQYF

V gene: TRBV9
clone size: .
CDR3 protein: CASSLGQGYGYTF

V gene: TRBV4-3
clone size: .
CDR3 protein: CASSPRGVTGELFF

V gene: TRBV2
clone size: .
CDR3 protein: CASTWANTGELFF

V gene: TRBV5-1
clone size: .
CDR3 protein: CASSLAWGGNEQFF

V gene: TRBV2
clone size: .
CDR3 protein: CASSFSTGVEQYF

V gene: TRBV27
clone size: .
CDR3 protein: CASSLQGSYQETQYF

V gene: TRBV4-1
clone size: few
CDR3 protein: CASSQVDMVSYNEQFF

V gene: TRBV7-9
clone size: .
CDR3 protein: CSSSLTGVKQDEQYF

V gene: TRBV6-5
clone size: .
CDR3 protein: CASMRGLRDEQFF

V gene: TRBV29-1
clone size: .
CDR3 protein: CSVNPGRGLVQYF

V gene: TRBV7-9
clone size: .
CDR3 protein: CASSFPSGLGGTDTQYF

V gene: TRBV5-6
clone size: once
CDR3 protein: CASSLAGLAGAEQYF

V gene: TRBV7-9
clone size: .
CDR3 protein: CASNPTTGGFRGELFF

V gene: TRBV28
clone size: .
CDR3 protein: CASSLLGASGYTF

V gene: TRBV12-1
clone size: .
CDR3 protein: CASSPTDWNTEAFF

V gene: TRBV18
clone size: .
CDR3 protein: CASSPKQVVGSTEAFF

V gene: TRBV7-9
clone size: few
CDR3 protein: CASSMGPGEAFF

V gene: TRBV2
clone size: .
CDR3 protein: CASSLRQGYEQYF

V gene: TRBV18
clone size: .
CDR3 protein: CASSRPGDTEAFF

V gene: TRBV6-5
clone size: .
CDR3 protein: CASRLLKYRDTEAFF

V gene: TRBV7-8
clone size: .
CDR3 protein: CASSFNSDRVVSPYEQYF

V gene: TRBV7-9
clone size: few
CDR3 protein: CASSPYTGELFF

V gene: TRBV11-2
clone size: .
CDR3 protein: CASSSRQGANSPLHF

V gene: TRBV7-9
clone size: .
CDR3 protein: CASSQGDRGYQPQHF

V gene: TRBV4-2
clone size: .
CDR3 protein: CASSQVIAGDSYEQYF

V gene: TRBV11-2
clone size: few
CDR3 protein: CASSLEGLPYNEQFF

V gene: TRBV28
clone size: few
CDR3 protein: CASSLTRGGYGYTF

V gene: TRBV5-1
clone size: once
CDR3 protein: CASSLSQGGTYNEQFF

V gene: TRBV23-1
clone size: .
CDR3 protein: CASSQSLGDRDVYEQYF

V gene: TRBV6-5
clone size: few
CDR3 protein: CASRPGNHPSYEQYF

V gene: TRBV21-1
clone size: .
CDR3 protein: CASSKEAGSDTEAFF

V gene: TRBV6-1
clone size: .
CDR3 protein: CASGERNTEAFF

V gene: TRBV7-3
clone size: once
CDR3 protein: CASSSHREGAQYF

V gene: TRBV6-5
clone size: .
CDR3 protein: CASSSRQVEEKLFF

V gene: TRBV12-5
clone size: .
CDR3 protein: CASGIDRGGYTGELFF

V gene: TRBV7-9
clone size: .
CDR3 protein: CASSTSFGQPQHF

V gene: TRBV7-8
clone size: .
CDR3 protein: CASSPGPRDGNEQFF

V gene: TRBV7-9
clone size: .
CDR3 protein: CASSPGQGGFSTYEQYF